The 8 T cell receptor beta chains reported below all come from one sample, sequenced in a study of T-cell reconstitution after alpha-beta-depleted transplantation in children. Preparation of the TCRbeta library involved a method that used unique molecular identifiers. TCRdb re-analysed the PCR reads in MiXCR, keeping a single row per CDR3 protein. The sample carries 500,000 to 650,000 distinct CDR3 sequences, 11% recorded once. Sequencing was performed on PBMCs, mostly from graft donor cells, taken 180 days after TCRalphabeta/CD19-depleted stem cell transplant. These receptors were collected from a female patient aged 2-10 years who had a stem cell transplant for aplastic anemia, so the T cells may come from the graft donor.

Written as DNA, the CDR3 is TGCGCCAGCAGCAAACTAGCGGGAGCTTACGAGCAGTACGTC. It yields the protein CASSKLAGAYEQYV. The V and J genes are TRBV5-1 and TRBJ2-7; TRBD2 matches at 11 bases. The ends lost 4 bases at V and 4 bases at J; junction bases unmatched: 4. CDR3 length: 14 residues. Germline V gene data show CDR1 as SGHRS and CDR2 as YFSETQ.

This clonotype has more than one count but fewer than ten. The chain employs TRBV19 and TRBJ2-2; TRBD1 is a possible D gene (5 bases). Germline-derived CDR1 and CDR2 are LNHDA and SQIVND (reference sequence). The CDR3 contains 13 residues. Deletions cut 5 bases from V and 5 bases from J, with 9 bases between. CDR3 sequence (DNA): TGTGCCAGTAGTGTTACAGGTACCGGGGAGCTGTTTTTT. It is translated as CASSVTGTGELFF.

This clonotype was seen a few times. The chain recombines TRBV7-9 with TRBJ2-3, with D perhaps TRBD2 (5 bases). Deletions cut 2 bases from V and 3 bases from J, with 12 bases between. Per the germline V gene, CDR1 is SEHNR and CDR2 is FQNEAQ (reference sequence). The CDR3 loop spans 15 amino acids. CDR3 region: CASSLTGVVTDTQYF. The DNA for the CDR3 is TGTGCCAGCAGCTTAACCGGGGTTGTGACAGATACGCAGTATTTT.

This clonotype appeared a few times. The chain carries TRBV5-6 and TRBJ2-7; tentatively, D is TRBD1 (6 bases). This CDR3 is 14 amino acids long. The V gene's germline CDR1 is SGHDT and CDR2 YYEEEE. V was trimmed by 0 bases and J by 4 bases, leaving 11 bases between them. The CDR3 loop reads CASSLGQGWYEQYF. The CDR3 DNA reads TGTGCCAGCAGCTTGGGTCAGGGGTGGTACGAGCAGTACTTC.

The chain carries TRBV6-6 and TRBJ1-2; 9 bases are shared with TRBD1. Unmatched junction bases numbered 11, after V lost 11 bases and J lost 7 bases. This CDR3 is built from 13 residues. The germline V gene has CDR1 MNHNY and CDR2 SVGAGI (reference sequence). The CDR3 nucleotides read TGTGCCGGTGCCGGGACAGGGAATTTTGGCTACACCTTC. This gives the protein CAGAGTGNFGYTF.

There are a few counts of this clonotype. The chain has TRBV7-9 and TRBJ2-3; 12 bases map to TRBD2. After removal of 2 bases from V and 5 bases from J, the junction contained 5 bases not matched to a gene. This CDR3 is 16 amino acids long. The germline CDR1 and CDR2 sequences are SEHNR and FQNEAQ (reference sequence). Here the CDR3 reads CASSLRLAGEKDTQYF. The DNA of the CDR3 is TGTGCCAGCAGCTTACGACTAGCGGGAGAGAAAGATACGCAGTATTTT. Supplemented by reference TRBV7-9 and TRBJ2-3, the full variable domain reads DTGVSQNPRHKITKRGQNVTFRCDPISEHNRLYWYRQTLGQGPEFLTYFQNEAQLEKSRLLSDRFSAERPKGSFSTLEIQRTEQGDSAMYLCASSLRLAGEKDTQYFGPGTRLTVL.

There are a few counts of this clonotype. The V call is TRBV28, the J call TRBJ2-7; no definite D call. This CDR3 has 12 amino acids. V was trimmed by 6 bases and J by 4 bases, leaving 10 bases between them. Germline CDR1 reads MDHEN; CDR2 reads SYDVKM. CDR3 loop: CASSYTYYEQYF. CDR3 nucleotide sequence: TGTGCCAGCAGCTACACCTATTACGAGCAGTACTTC.

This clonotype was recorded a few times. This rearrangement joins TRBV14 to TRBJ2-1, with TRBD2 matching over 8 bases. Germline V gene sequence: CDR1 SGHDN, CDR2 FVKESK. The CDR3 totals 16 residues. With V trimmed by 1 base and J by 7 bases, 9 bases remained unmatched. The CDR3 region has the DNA TGTGCCAGCAGCCAAGGGCCGGGACTAGTGAGGAATGAGCAGTTCTTC. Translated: CASSQGPGLVRNEQFF.